These T cell receptor beta chains were read from a single sample in a study of cytomegalovirus exposure and HLA in healthy donors. TCRdb's copy holds only in-frame clones and misses some; the assay was immunoSEQ multiplex PCR. The repertoire table contains about 96,000 clones. The source material was PBMCs. These receptor sequences come from a woman in her twenties or thirties in good health and CMV-seronegative. CDR3s include the opening cysteine and the closing phenylalanine or tryptophan. Each record gives: J gene, V gene, D gene, CDR3 DNA, CDR3 protein. A D gene is named only where the DNA matches it firmly.

>TRBJ2-3|TRBV5-1|TRBD2
TGCGCCAGCAGCTTGGCAATCGCGGGAGGGCCCGGCACAGATACGCAGTATTTT
CASSLAIAGGPGTDTQYF
>TRBJ2-7|TRBV11-2|TRBD2
TGTGCCAGCAGCCTTCGGACTAGCGGGAGAGGTAAAAACGAGCAGTACTTC
CASSLRTSGRGKNEQYF
>TRBJ1-5|TRBV10-3|TRBD1
TGTGCCATCAGTGAGTTGGACAGGGTCGAGGGTCAGCCCCAGCATTTT
CAISELDRVEGQPQHF
>TRBJ1-1|TRBV7-2|TRBD1
TGTGCCAGCAGCGTGGACAGGCCGCGGCCTTCCAATGAAGCTTTCTTT
CASSVDRPRPSNEAFF
>TRBJ1-3|TRBV6-6|.
TGTGCCAGCAGTTACCCGGTTTCTGGAAACACCATATATTTT
CASSYPVSGNTIYF
>TRBJ1-5|TRBV7-8|.
TGTGCCAGCAGCTCCCCTGCGGGGCCCAATCAGCCCCAGCATTTT
CASSSPAGPNQPQHF
>TRBJ2-5|TRBV19|TRBD2
TGTGCCAGTAAGGACCGGGGGGGGGAGACCCAGTACTTC
CASKDRGGETQYF
>TRBJ2-3|TRBV6-5|.
TGTGCCAGCAGACAGGGCCAGGGTGTGGATACGCAGTATTTT
CASRQGQGVDTQYF
>TRBJ1-2|TRBV27|.
TGTGCCACAGTATTTAAGGGGGGGCAGAACTATGGCTACACCTTC
CATVFKGGQNYGYTF
>TRBJ2-1|TRBV9|TRBD1
TGTGCCAGCAGCGTAGTAGGACAGGGATACAATGAGCAGTTCTTC
CASSVVGQGYNEQFF
>TRBJ1-5|TRBV28|.
TGTGCCAGCAGTTCCTTCCATCAGCCCCAGCATTTT
CASSSFHQPQHF
>TRBJ2-3|TRBV27|.
TGTGCCAGTGGAGGGGCTTACTTGATTGATACGCAGTATTTT
CASGGAYLIDTQYF
>TRBJ1-1|TRBV28|.
TGTGCCAGCAGTTTATGGCAGTACACTGAAGCTTTCTTT
CASSLWQYTEAFF
>TRBJ2-5|TRBV5-4|.
TGTGCCAGCAGCTCTCAGACGGGAGAAGAGACCCAGTACTTC
CASSSQTGEETQYF
>TRBJ2-7|TRBV18|TRBD1
TGTGCCAGCTCAGCTACAGGGGGCCGAGGCTACGAGCAGTACTTC
CASSATGGRGYEQYF
>TRBJ2-7|TRBV7-2|.
TGTGCCAGCAGCTCTTACAACTCCTACGAGCAGTACTTC
CASSSYNSYEQYF
>TRBJ2-1|TRBV5-1|TRBD2
TGCGCCAGCAGCCTGACGGGAGGGCCTCACAATGAGCAGTTCTTC
CASSLTGGPHNEQFF
>TRBJ1-1|TRBV10-3|TRBD1
TGTGCCATCAGGGACAGGGGTCTGAACACTGAAGCTTTCTTT
CAIRDRGLNTEAFF
>TRBJ2-7|TRBV7-2|TRBD1
TGTGCCAGCAGCTCGGACAGGGCTAAGACCTACGAGCAGTACTTC
CASSSDRAKTYEQYF
>TRBJ2-7|TRBV18|.
TGTGCCAGCTCACCGACGGAGTCCTACGAGCAGTACTTC
CASSPTESYEQYF
>TRBJ2-5|TRBV30|.
TGTGCCTGGAGTGCGCAGGGGAAAGAGACCCAGTACTTC
CAWSAQGKETQYF
>TRBJ2-7|TRBV5-5|TRBD1
TGTGCCAGCAGCAGCGGACAGGGCATCTACGAGCAGTACTTC
CASSSGQGIYEQYF
>TRBJ2-7|TRBV5-1|TRBD1
TGCGCCAGCAGGGAGGGACAGGGCTACGAGCAGTACTTC
CASREGQGYEQYF
>TRBJ1-2|TRBV28|.
TGTGCCAGCAGTAACAGGGTCGGATATGGCTACACCTTC
CASSNRVGYGYTF
>TRBJ2-3|TRBV6-1|.
TGTGCCAGCAGTGCCTTTTATGGAGGGTCCACAGATACGCAGTATTTT
CASSAFYGGSTDTQYF
>TRBJ2-5|TRBV28|.
TGTGCCAGCAGTTTATGGGAGGGACTCCAGTACCAAGAGACCCAGTACTTC
CASSLWEGLQYQETQYF
>TRBJ2-3|TRBV5-1|TRBD2
TGCGCCAGCAGCTCCTGGGGGGGATTAAGAGATACGCAGTATTTT
CASSSWGGLRDTQYF
>TRBJ1-1|TRBV2|.
TGTGCCAGCAGTGAACAGGATTACACTGAAGCTTTCTTT
CASSEQDYTEAFF
>TRBJ2-2|TRBV6-5|TRBD2
TGTGCCAGCATTTCCGGACTAGGGACCGGGGAGCTGTTTTTT
CASISGLGTGELFF
>TRBJ1-1|TRBV27|.
TGTGCCAGCAGTTTAGGGCCCTGGACTGAAGCTTTCTTT
CASSLGPWTEAFF
>TRBJ1-2|TRBV11-3|TRBD1
TGTGCCAGCAGCTTGAGACAGGGTTATGGCTACACCTTC
CASSLRQGYGYTF
>TRBJ1-1|TRBV9|.
TGTGCCAGCAGCGCAACAGGGAACACTGAAGCTTTCTTT
CASSATGNTEAFF
>TRBJ2-1|TRBV10-1|TRBD2
TGCGCCAGCAGTGAACTAGCGGGAGTTGGCAATGAGCAGTTCTTC
CASSELAGVGNEQFF
>TRBJ2-3|TRBV4-1|TRBD2
TGCGCCAGCAGCCCATCCGGACTAGCGGGAGGAGGGGCAGATACGCAGTATTTT
CASSPSGLAGGGADTQYF
>TRBJ2-7|TRBV11-2|TRBD1
TGTGCCAGCAGCCTAATGACAGGGGGCATTATCTACGAGCAGTACTTC
CASSLMTGGIIYEQYF
>TRBJ1-1|TRBV19|.
TGTGCCAGTAGTCAAAGAGGGAGGGACACTGAAGCTTTCTTT
CASSQRGRDTEAFF
>TRBJ2-5|TRBV5-1|TRBD1
TGCGCCAGCAGCTTGGTAGCGACAGGGGTAAAGACCCAGTACTTC
CASSLVATGVKTQYF
>TRBJ2-2|TRBV4-2|.
TGTGCCAGCAGTATAGGGGAAAACGGGGAGCTGTTTTTT
CASSIGENGELFF
>TRBJ1-4|TRBV27|.
TGTGCCAGCAGTTTAGGGGGGGAGTGGAAACTGTTTTTT
CASSLGGEWKLFF
>TRBJ1-1|TRBV27|.
TGTGCCAGCAGGCCCGGGGGAGGCACTGAAGCTTTCTTT
CASRPGGGTEAFF
>TRBJ2-3|TRBV29-1|TRBD2
TGCAGCGTTGAGGGACTAGCTGCGACGGATACGCAGTATTTT
CSVEGLAATDTQYF
>TRBJ2-2|TRBV4-1|.
TGCGCCAGCAGCCAAGATGTGGGAGGAAACACCGGGGAGCTGTTTTTT
CASSQDVGGNTGELFF
>TRBJ2-7|TRBV11-2|TRBD2
TGTGCCAGCAGCTGGGGACTAGCGGAGGGGTACGAGCAGTACTTC
CASSWGLAEGYEQYF
>TRBJ2-1|TRBV9|TRBD2
TGTGCCAGCAGTCGGGGGGAGCGGCCCAATGAGCAGTTCTTC
CASSRGERPNEQFF
>TRBJ2-2|TRBV5-1|.
TGCGCCAGCAGCTTATCCCACGATACAAACACCGGGGAGCTGTTTTTT
CASSLSHDTNTGELFF
>TRBJ2-7|TRBV18|.
TGTGCCAGCTCACCCGCGGAGGGTACCTACGAGCAGTACTTC
CASSPAEGTYEQYF
>TRBJ1-1|TRBV19|.
TGTGCCAGTAGTATAGATCCAACGGACACTGAAGCTTTCTTT
CASSIDPTDTEAFF
>TRBJ2-7|TRBV10-3|.
TGTGCCATCAGTGAAACCAGGGGCCACGAGCAGTACTTC
CAISETRGHEQYF
>TRBJ1-6|TRBV7-8|.
TGTGCCAGCAGCCGATCCGGACAGAGACTCTTGGGATCACCCCTCCACTTT
CASSRSGQRLLGSPLHF
>TRBJ1-2|TRBV5-5|TRBD1
TGTGCCAGCAGCTTTTTGACAGGGCATAGAGATGGCTACACCTTC
CASSFLTGHRDGYTF
>TRBJ1-2|TRBV7-9|.
TGTGCCAGCAGTCCTCGTCAGGGGACCTATGGCTACACCTTC
CASSPRQGTYGYTF
>TRBJ2-3|TRBV6-5|TRBD2
TGTGCCAGCAGTTCCGGACTAGCGCAAGGCACAGATACGCAGTATTTT
CASSSGLAQGTDTQYF
>TRBJ2-7|TRBV27|.
TGTGCCAGCAGTCCGGGACACCAACCCTTCGAGCAGTACTTC
CASSPGHQPFEQYF
>TRBJ2-7|TRBV4-1|TRBD2
TGCGCCAGCAGCCAACCGAATGGCGGGAGGGCCTCCGCGGCCTACGAGCAGTACTTC
CASSQPNGGRASAAYEQYF
>TRBJ1-1|TRBV6-1|TRBD1
TGTGCCAGCAGAGACAGGACAGGGAACACTGAAGCTTTCTTT
CASRDRTGNTEAFF